The rows below give T cell receptor beta chains drawn from one sample of a study of blood T cell repertoires in COVID-19. The table came from immunoSEQ multiplex PCR; TCRdb's copy has only in-frame clones and leaves some out. Of fewer than 150,000 clones detected, about three quarters appear once; the ten largest clones hold 0.86%. Sequencing input: peripheral blood. The receptors were sampled from a human donor with acute or convalescent COVID-19. The donor label of this sample is uncertain. Both conserved end residues are part of each CDR3. The D gene is left open where the match is weak. Clone size is not always given. Where it is, it says once, few, many or a class for expanded clones.

few NA TRBJ2-2 TRBV24-1 CATSDSRQGWTGELFF TGTGCCACCAGTGATTCGCGACAAGGTTGGACCGGGGAGCTGTTTTTT
many NA TRBJ1-1 TRBV3-1/TRBV3-2 CASTLRGPNTEAFF TGTGCCAGCACCTTGAGAGGCCCGAACACTGAAGCTTTCTTT
NA NA TRBJ1-6 TRBV9 CASSVTDSAFSPLHF TGTGCCAGCAGCGTAACGGACAGCGCTTTTTCACCCCTCCACTTT
NA NA TRBJ2-2 TRBV27 CASTERDIKYGELFF TGTGCCAGCACCGAACGGGACATAAAGTACGGGGAGCTGTTTTTT
NA TRBD1 TRBJ1-1 TRBV6-4 CASSPTGENTEAFF TGTGCCAGCAGTCCGACAGGGGAGAACACTGAAGCTTTCTTT
NA NA TRBJ1-2 TRBV20-1 CSARGEVGYTF TGCAGTGCTAGAGGGGAGGTGGGCTACACCTTC
few TRBD1 TRBJ2-2 TRBV2 CASSGAPGTANTGELFF TGTGCCAGCAGTGGGGCCCCCGGGACAGCGAACACCGGGGAGCTGTTTTTT
NA TRBD2 TRBJ2-1 TRBV7-2 CASSPGLAFNEQFF TGTGCCAGCAGCCCGGGACTAGCGTTCAATGAGCAGTTCTTC
few NA TRBJ2-3 TRBV13 CASSLFPDGTDTQYF TGTGCCAGCAGCTTATTTCCAGATGGCACAGATACGCAGTATTTT
NA TRBD1 TRBJ1-2 TRBV7-3 CASSRDRGGYGYTF TGTGCCAGCAGTCGTGACAGGGGAGGCTATGGCTACACCTTC
few NA TRBJ1-6 TRBV9 CASSVEPGSNSPLHF TGTGCCAGCAGCGTGGAACCGGGGTCGAATTCACCCCTCCACTTT
once NA TRBJ1-5 TRBV4-2 CASSPGPGLPQHF TGTGCCAGCAGCCCTGGCCCGGGATTGCCCCAGCATTTT
NA NA TRBJ1-2 TRBV5-1 CASSLVSNYGYTF TGCGCCAGCAGCTTGGTCAGTAACTATGGCTACACCTTC
NA TRBD1 TRBJ1-1 TRBV25-1 CASRPGQMNTEAFF TGTGCCAGCAGGCCGGGACAGATGAACACTGAAGCTTTCTTT
many NA TRBJ1-2 TRBV6-5 CASTGVSAYGYTF TGTGCCAGCACAGGGGTTAGTGCCTATGGCTACACCTTC
NA NA TRBJ1-1 TRBV7-9 CASSLTILNTEAFF TGTGCCAGCAGCTTAACAATACTGAACACTGAAGCTTTCTTT
few TRBD2 TRBJ2-1 TRBV7-3 CASSLGTRLFF TGTGCCAGCAGCTTAGGGACTAGGCTTTTCTTC
NA TRBD2 TRBJ2-3 TRBV5-1 CASSFGTSGGVDTQYF TGCGCCAGCAGCTTCGGGACTAGCGGGGGGGTGGATACGCAGTATTTT
NA NA TRBJ1-2 TRBV5-4 CASSPGTRGSNYGYTF TGTGCCAGCAGCCCCGGGACAAGGGGGTCAAACTATGGCTACACCTTC
once NA TRBJ1-5 TRBV10-3 CAISESWGDQPQHF TGTGCCATCAGTGAGTCTTGGGGGGATCAGCCCCAGCATTTT
many TRBD2 TRBJ2-3 TRBV29-1 CSAGLAVSDTQYF TGCAGCGCCGGACTAGCGGTTTCAGATACGCAGTATTTT
NA TRBD1 TRBJ2-5 TRBV5-1 CASSLAGTGGETQYF TGCGCCAGCAGCTTGGCAGGGACAGGGGGGGAGACCCAGTACTTC
few NA TRBJ2-6 TRBV14 CASSQAFGSLSGANVLTF TGTGCCAGCAGCCAAGCATTCGGTTCCCTCTCTGGGGCCAACGTCCTGACTTTC
NA NA TRBJ2-4 TRBV6-5 CASTQRGIAKNIQYF TGTGCCAGCACCCAAAGGGGTATAGCCAAAAACATTCAGTACTTC
few TRBD2 TRBJ2-1 TRBV4-1 CASSPRASGDNEQFF TGCGCCAGCAGCCCCCGCGCTAGCGGGGACAATGAGCAGTTCTTC
NA NA TRBJ1-5 TRBV21-1 CASSKEDRSNQPQHF TGTGCCAGCAGCAAAGAAGACAGGAGCAATCAGCCCCAGCATTTT
NA TRBD2 TRBJ2-5 TRBV5-1 CASSLAGVQETQYF TGCGCCAGCAGTCTAGCGGGGGTCCAAGAGACCCAGTACTTC
once NA TRBJ1-1 TRBV10-3 CAISDRVNTEAFF TGTGCCATCAGTGACAGGGTCAACACTGAAGCTTTCTTT
NA TRBD1 TRBJ1-6 TRBV11-2 CASSTPWTGDNSPLHF TGTGCCAGCAGCACCCCCTGGACAGGGGATAATTCACCCCTCCACTTT
NA TRBD2 TRBJ2-7 TRBV27 CASRKSGGATYEQYF TGTGCCAGCAGGAAGAGCGGGGGGGCCACCTACGAGCAGTACTTC
medium-sized NA TRBJ1-6 TRBV18 CASSPTTDNSPLHF TGTGCCAGCTCACCGACGACAGATAATTCACCCCTCCACTTT
few TRBD2 TRBJ2-5 TRBV9 CASSVGVAGGQETQYF TGTGCCAGCAGCGTAGGAGTAGCGGGGGGGCAAGAGACCCAGTACTTC
NA TRBD1 TRBJ1-4 TRBV19 CASRPLREQGPGEKLFF TGTGCCAGTAGACCCCTCCGAGAACAGGGGCCGGGAGAAAAACTGTTTTTT
NA NA TRBJ2-5 TRBV6-1 CASSEARGVWETQYF TGTGCCAGCAGTGAAGCGCGGGGAGTATGGGAGACCCAGTACTTC
NA TRBD1 TRBJ2-1 TRBV30 CAWRADRGNEQFF TGTGCCTGGAGGGCAGACAGGGGGAATGAGCAGTTCTTC
NA NA TRBJ2-2 TRBV3-1/TRBV3-2 CASSQYGGPTTRELFF TGTGCCAGCAGCCAGTACGGGGGGCCCACTACCCGGGAGCTGTTTTTT
many NA TRBJ2-7 TRBV19 CASSMAQGTSYEQYF TGTGCCAGTAGTATGGCTCAGGGGACCAGCTACGAGCAGTACTTC
NA NA TRBJ2-7 TRBV28 CASSGGTYEQYF TGTGCCAGCAGTGGCGGGACCTACGAGCAGTACTTC
NA TRBD2 TRBJ2-3 TRBV4-1 CASSRGWTSGTDTQYF TGCGCCAGCAGCCGGGGTTGGACTAGCGGTACAGATACGCAGTATTTT
NA NA TRBJ2-3 TRBV5-4 CASSRELGSDTQYF TGTGCCAGCAGCCGGGAACTGGGGTCAGATACGCAGTATTTT
NA NA TRBJ1-5 TRBV2 CASSDRLLREWGQPQHF TGTGCCAGCAGTGATCGTCTACTCAGGGAATGGGGTCAGCCCCAGCATTTT
NA NA TRBJ2-7 TRBV2 CASDRDFSYEQYF TGTGCCAGCGATCGGGACTTCTCCTACGAGCAGTACTTC
NA TRBD1 TRBJ2-2 TRBV9 CASSAQGANTGELFF TGTGCCAGCAGCGCGCAGGGGGCGAACACCGGGGAGCTGTTTTTT
few NA TRBJ1-6 TRBV2 CASGGSGVYNSPLHF TGTGCCAGCGGGGGGTCAGGCGTCTATAATTCACCCCTCCACTTT
NA TRBD1 TRBJ1-1 TRBV29-1 CSVGQGTLNTEAFF TGCAGCGTAGGACAGGGGACCCTGAACACTGAAGCTTTCTTT
NA NA TRBJ1-5 TRBV2 CASGLMGRGNQPQHF TGTGCCAGTGGGTTAATGGGCAGGGGCAATCAGCCCCAGCATTTT
NA TRBD1 TRBJ1-5 TRBV4-1 CASSLMTGVNQPQHF TGCGCCAGCAGCCTTATGACAGGGGTCAATCAGCCCCAGCATTTT
many TRBD2 TRBJ2-1 TRBV6-5 CASRKTVGGYNEQFF TGTGCCAGCAGAAAAACCGTCGGGGGGTACAATGAGCAGTTCTTC
NA TRBD1 TRBJ2-1 TRBV4-1 CASSQGPQGTSYNEQFF TGCGCCAGCAGCCAAGGCCCACAGGGGACCTCCTACAATGAGCAGTTCTTC
NA TRBD1 TRBJ1-2 TRBV6-5 CASRADRAANYGYTF TGTGCCAGCAGAGCTGACAGGGCGGCTAACTATGGCTACACCTTC